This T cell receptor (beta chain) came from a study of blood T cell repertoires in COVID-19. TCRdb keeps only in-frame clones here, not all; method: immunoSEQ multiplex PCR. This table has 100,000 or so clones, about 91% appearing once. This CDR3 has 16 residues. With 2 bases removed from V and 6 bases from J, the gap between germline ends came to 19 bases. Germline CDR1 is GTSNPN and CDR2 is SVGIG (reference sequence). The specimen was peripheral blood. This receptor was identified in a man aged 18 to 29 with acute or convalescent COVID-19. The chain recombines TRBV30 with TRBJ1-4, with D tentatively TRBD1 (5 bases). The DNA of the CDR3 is TGTGCCTGGAGTCCCCACGTTCAGGGCCGGCATGAAAAACTGTTTTTT. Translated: CAWSPHVQGRHEKLFF.